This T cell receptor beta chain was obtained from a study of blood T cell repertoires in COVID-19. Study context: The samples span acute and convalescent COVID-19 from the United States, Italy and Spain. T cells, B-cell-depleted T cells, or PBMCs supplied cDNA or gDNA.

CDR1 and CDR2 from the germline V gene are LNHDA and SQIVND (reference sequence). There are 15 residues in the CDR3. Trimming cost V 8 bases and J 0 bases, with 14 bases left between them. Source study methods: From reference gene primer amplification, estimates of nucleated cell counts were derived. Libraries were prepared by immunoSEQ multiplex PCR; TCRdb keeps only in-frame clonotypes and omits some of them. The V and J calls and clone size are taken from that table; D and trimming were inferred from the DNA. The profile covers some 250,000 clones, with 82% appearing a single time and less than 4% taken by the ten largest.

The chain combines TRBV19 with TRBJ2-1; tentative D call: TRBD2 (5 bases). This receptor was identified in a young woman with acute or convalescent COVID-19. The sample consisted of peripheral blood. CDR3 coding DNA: TGTGCCAGTGGGGAGCGGCTTAGCTCCTACAATGAGCAGTTCTTC. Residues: CASGERLSSYNEQFF.